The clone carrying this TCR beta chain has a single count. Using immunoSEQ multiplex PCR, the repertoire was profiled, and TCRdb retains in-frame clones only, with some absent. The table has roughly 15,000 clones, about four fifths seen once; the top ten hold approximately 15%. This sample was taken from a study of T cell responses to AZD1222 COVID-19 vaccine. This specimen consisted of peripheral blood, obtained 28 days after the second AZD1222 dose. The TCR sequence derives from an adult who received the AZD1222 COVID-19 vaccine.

The CDR3 protein is CASSPGGTGKYGYTF. CDR3 nucleotide sequence: TGTGCCAGCAGCCCCGGGGGGACAGGGAAATATGGCTACACCTTC. The chain joins TRBV7-2 to TRBJ1-2, with TRBD1 matching over 9 bases. The J segment lost 5 bases and the V segment lost 5 bases, leaving 9 bases of the junction unmatched. Germline CDR1 SGHTA, CDR2 FQGNSA. The CDR3 covers 15 residues.